This paragraph reports one T cell receptor (beta chain). These data come from a study of blood T cell repertoires in COVID-19. The participants were between roughly 18 and 100 years old and came from 24 US areas. V was trimmed by 6 bases and J by 3 bases, leaving 11 bases between them. Germline V gene lookup returns CDR1 MNHEY and CDR2 SVGAGI. The CDR3 is 13 residues long. Authors' data handling: Counts of nucleated cells, estimated from reference gene primer amplification, were obtained. This table comes from immunoSEQ multiplex PCR, and its TCRdb copy is limited to in-frame clones, with some not included. The D gene and trimming were derived from the DNA, and the V and J assignments and clone size from that table. Of roughly 430,000 clones listed, roughly 90% were seen once; the top ten hold roughly 2%.

This receptor was identified in a woman in her 40s with acute COVID-19. J is TRBJ1-1 and V is TRBV6-5; D call uncertain. Material: PBMCs or T cells enriched from blood (not recorded which). The CDR3 protein is CASRALLDTEAFF. As DNA, the CDR3 is TGTGCCAGCAGGGCTCTTTTGGACACTGAAGCTTTCTTT.